The 8 T cell receptor beta chains below all came from one sample that was sequenced in a study of radiotherapy plus CTLA-4 blockade in lung cancer. The data were produced by immunoSEQ multiplex PCR, yet TCRdb's version contains in-frame clones alone and is incomplete. The sample includes 60,000 to 70,000 clones, 79% of them seen just once. Sample: peripheral blood, taken from a patient treated with radiotherapy plus ipilimumab. The receptor source for this set is a human donor with non-small cell lung cancer who had a complete response to radiotherapy plus ipilimumab.

About this clone itself: This is likely a read error, given that the CDR3 carries no conserved phenylalanine or tryptophan at its end. V gene TRBV5-6 combines with J gene TRBJ1-2, with unresolved D. Trimming left V 3 bases short and J 3 bases short, with 9 bases between. Germline-derived CDR1 and CDR2 are SGHDT and YYEEEE. This CDR3 is 13 amino acids long. The CDR3 nucleotides are TGTGCCAGCAGCTACGACACAGACTATGGCTACACCCTC. Residues: CASSYDTDYGYTL.

This chain links TRBV4-3 with TRBJ1-1; D gene unclear. V gave up 0 bases and J gave up 3 bases, with 11 bases separating them. This CDR3 region has 15 residues. The germline CDR1 and CDR2 sequences are LGHNA and YSLEER. The CDR3 sequence is CASSQDRVGYTEAFF. The DNA for the CDR3 is TGCGCCAGCAGCCAAGATAGGGTAGGGTACACTGAAGCTTTCTTT.

DNA for the CDR3: TGTGCCAGCACCAACACCAGGGCAGGGCCTTACGAGCAGTACTTC. Amino acids: CASTNTRAGPYEQYF. The chain joins TRBV7-8 to TRBJ2-5; a possible D gene is TRBD1 (5 bases). The DNA end favors TRBJ2-7, so the J call may be wrong. Germline V gives CDR1 SGHVS, CDR2 FQNEAQ. This CDR3 has 15 amino acids.

The chain carries TRBV27 and TRBJ2-7; possibly TRBD2 for D (5 bases). The ends were cut back, 6 bases at V and 1 base at J, with 16 bases in the middle. The CDR3 contains 15 residues. Germline V gene sequence: CDR1 MNHEY, CDR2 SMNVEV (reference sequence). The CDR3 DNA follows: TGTGCCAGCAGGGCGTCTAGCCATATTTCCTACGAGCAGTACGTC. Its protein product is CASRASSHISYEQYV.

The chain joins TRBV11-3 to TRBJ2-1, with a tentative D call TRBD1 (6 bases). This CDR3 is built from 16 residues. Germline V lookup: CDR1 SGHNT, CDR2 YENEEA. The V gene lost 5 bases and the J gene lost 0 bases, with 14 bases spanning the gap. CDR3 sequence: CASSGRTASSYNEQFF. The CDR3 nucleotides are TGTGCCAGCAGCGGCCGGACAGCGAGCTCCTACAATGAGCAGTTCTTC.

The rearrangement uses TRBV19 and TRBJ2-2; D not resolved. The CDR3 length is 12 residues. Germline CDR1 reads LNHDA; CDR2 reads SQIVND (reference sequence). Trimming took 4 bases from V and 6 from J, leaving 6 bases between them. The CDR3 coding sequence is TGTGCCAGTAGTACGCCGGCCGGGGAGCTGTTTTTT. It encodes CASSTPAGELFF.

V gene TRBV5-4 combines with J gene TRBJ2-5, with TRBD1 identical over 9 bases. V lost 4 bases and J lost 3; bases outside the gene matches: 1. The germline V gene encodes CDR1 SGHNT and CDR2 YYREEE (reference sequence). This CDR3 is 13 amino acids long. The CDR3 sequence: CASSGDREETQYF. The CDR3 nucleotides are TGTGCCAGCAGCGGGGACAGGGAAGAGACCCAGTACTTC.

This chain connects TRBV7-6 to TRBJ1-1, with D tentatively TRBD1 (5 bases). Germline V lookup: CDR1 SGHVS, CDR2 FNYEAQ. The CDR3 is made up of 17 amino acids. Trimming took off 1 base at V and 4 bases at J, with 19 bases between the two ends. The CDR3 sequence is CASSLGAGVGGATEAFF. The CDR3 nucleotides are TGTGCCAGCAGCTTAGGGGCGGGAGTTGGGGGAGCCACTGAAGCTTTCTTT.